A single T cell receptor (beta chain) is shown here with its context. The data originate from a study of shared clonotypes between healthy human individuals. Naive CD8 isolation took CD45RO-negative cells positively selected for CCR7 and excluded terminally differentiated effector memory CD45RA+ cells. With 1 base removed from V and 2 bases from J, the gap between germline ends came to 10 bases. CDR1 and CDR2 (germline): LNHNV, YYDKDF (reference sequence). This CDR3 is built from 15 residues. This table comes from immunoSEQ multiplex PCR, and its TCRdb copy is limited to in-frame clones, with some not included. Here the sample spans hundreds of thousands of clones, about 91% being singletons.

V gene TRBV15 combines with J gene TRBJ2-3; D tentatively fits TRBD1 or TRBD2 (5 bases each). The specimen sequenced was naive CD8+ T cells sorted from blood. This clonotype originated in a man younger than 45 in good health. CDR3 loop: CATSRGDLPTDTQYF. In DNA, the CDR3 is TGTGCCACCAGCAGAGGGGACCTACCCACAGATACGCAGTATTTT.